This entry features one T cell receptor (beta chain) sequence. Its antigen is not known. This entry comes from a study of regulatory T cells in long-lasting Graves disease. Study details: Recently diagnosed Graves' patients had received antithyroid drugs for under 3 months.

iRepertoire HTBI primers and Arm-PCR of CDR3 regions built TCR beta libraries. In the authors' methods: Looking across samples, the authors found some 60 TRBV and 14 to 15 TRBJ segments. TCRdb reanalysed the multiplex PCR reads using MiXCR and keeps one entry per CDR3 protein. The V and J calls, along with clone size, are taken from TCRdb and not from the paper's own processing. The sample consists of 200,000 to 300,000 distinct CDR3 sequences, around 20% of them appearing once. Germline values: CDR1 ENHRY, CDR2 SYGVKD. V shed 0 bases and J shed 1 base, with 7 bases lying between them. This CDR3 contains 15 residues. Time point described: newly diagnosed GD, antithyroid drugs for less than 3 months. RNA isolated from PBMCs was used to make the TCR library. Study outcomes and limitations: Persistent disease preferred TRBV28, TRBJ1-2 and TRBJ2-5; new disease, TRBV20-1 and TRBJ2-1.

This TCR derives from a female donor with Graves disease. The material was peripheral blood mononuclear cells (PBMCs), obtained at new diagnosis, from a patient treated with antithyroid drugs. The chain recombines TRBV10-3 with TRBJ2-4, with a tentative D call TRBD1 (5 bases). As DNA, the CDR3 is TGTGCCATCAGTGAGTCAGCAGGGGCCAAAAACATTCAGTACTTC. This gives the protein CAISESAGAKNIQYF.